This TCR beta chain was found in a study of blood T cell repertoires in COVID-19. About the research overall: T cells, B-cell-depleted T cells, or PBMCs provided the cDNA or gDNA that served as material.

Original processing notes: Reference gene primer amplification yielded estimated nucleated cell counts. Here immunoSEQ multiplex PCR was the method, and the copy in TCRdb shows in-frame clones only, minus some. The V and J calls and the clone size are those of that table, but D and trimming were determined from the DNA. In the table there are roughly 100,000 clones, approximately 79% of which are singletons. This clone was seen only a few times. The TCR comes from a man aged 65 to 79 with active or convalescent COVID-19. Input material: peripheral blood.

The CDR3 DNA sequence: TGTGCCTGGTTAAGGGGGGGCACCGGACGTCCGTTCTTC. It is translated as CAWLRGGTGRPFF. The rearrangement uses TRBV30 and TRBJ2-1, with a weak D call TRBD2 (7 bases). Looked up from germline, CDR1 is GTSNPN and CDR2 is SVGIG (reference sequence). This CDR3 is 13 amino acids long. V shed 5 bases and J shed 15 bases, with 23 bases lying between them.